This passage covers 14 T cell receptor beta chains from one sample sequenced in a study of shared clonotypes between healthy human individuals. Data came from immunoSEQ multiplex PCR; TCRdb stores just in-frame clones and leaves some out. The data contain 2.3 million or so clones, approximately 93% of them singletons. The sample consisted of naive CD4+ T cells from PBMCs. Subset in this sample: CD45RA+ positively selected. The receptors shown here come from a man between 18 and 35 years old in good health. Some clones in this sample may be carry-over from other donors' samples.

The chain recombines TRBV10-3 with TRBJ2-5; 9 nucleotides match TRBD2. The CDR3 runs to 13 residues. V was pared by 4 bases and J by 4 bases, with 1 base of the junction left unmatched. The V gene's germline CDR1 is ENHRY and CDR2 SYGVKD. CDR3 in amino acids: CAISGGRGETQYF. In DNA form, the CDR3 reads TGTGCCATCAGTGGCGGGAGGGGAGAGACCCAGTACTTC.

Note on this clone: Other DNA sequences in the same sample also yield this CDR3. V gene TRBV7-3 combines with J gene TRBJ2-1; no firm D call. Germline V CDR1 and CDR2: SGHTA, FQGTGA. This CDR3 is 13 amino acids long. V was shortened by 2 bases and J by 2 bases, with 4 bases between the two germline ends. CDR3 residues: CASSLAPYNEQFF. The CDR3 bases are TGTGCCAGCAGCTTAGCCCCCTACAATGAGCAGTTCTTC.

The rearrangement joins TRBV29-1 to TRBJ2-7, with 7 positions matching TRBD1. Germline loops: CDR1 SQVTM, CDR2 ANQGSEA. Trimming removed 4 bases from V and 0 bases from J; junction bases left unmatched: 6. The CDR3 is 14 residues long. The CDR3, as DNA: TGCAGCGTTGCTCTCGACAGGGCCTCCTACGAGCAGTACTTC. Protein product: CSVALDRASYEQYF.

V and J are TRBV12-5 and TRBJ2-5, with D perhaps TRBD2 (5 bases). V lost 0 bases and J 1 base, leaving 15 bases between the germline ends. In germline, CDR1 is LGHNT, CDR2 FRNRAP. The CDR3 is 17 residues long. In nucleotides, the CDR3 is TGTGCTAGTGGTTTGGTCCATGTTGTGGGAGTCCAAGAGACCCAGTACTTC. Translated, it gives CASGLVHVVGVQETQYF.

Concerning this clone itself: The sample holds other DNA sequences that translate to the same CDR3. J is TRBJ2-3 and V is TRBV7-9, with D uncertain. This CDR3 has 15 residues. Trimming took 2 bases from V and 0 from J, leaving 9 bases between them. Germline-derived CDR1 and CDR2 are SEHNR and FQNEAQ (reference sequence). In DNA, the CDR3 is TGTGCCAGCAGCTTACGCGGATCTAGCACAGATACGCAGTATTTT. This codes for CASSLRGSSTDTQYF. The full variable domain, rest sourced from reference TRBV7-9 and TRBJ2-3, is DTGVSQNPRHKITKRGQNVTFRCDPISEHNRLYWYRQTLGQGPEFLTYFQNEAQLEKSRLLSDRFSAERPKGSFSTLEIQRTEQGDSAMYLCASSLRGSSTDTQYFGPGTRLTVL.

The CDR3 sequence is CASSHYRDRVSNEQFF. The CDR3 DNA is TGTGCCAGCAGCCATTACCGAGACAGGGTGTCCAATGAGCAGTTCTTC. This chain joins TRBV7-9 and TRBJ2-1; 7 nucleotides match TRBD1. V lost 5 bases and J lost 6; bases outside the gene matches: 13. This CDR3 spans 16 amino acids. In germline, CDR1 is SEHNR, CDR2 FQNEAQ (reference sequence). Full variable domain (rest looked up from reference TRBV7-9 and TRBJ2-1): DTGVSQNPRHKITKRGQNVTFRCDPISEHNRLYWYRQTLGQGPEFLTYFQNEAQLEKSRLLSDRFSAERPKGSFSTLEIQRTEQGDSAMYLCASSHYRDRVSNEQFFGPGTRLTVL.

V gene TRBV19 combines with J gene TRBJ2-7; TRBD1 agrees at 8 bases. The ends lost 2 bases at V and 4 bases at J; junction bases unmatched: 7. The germline V gene encodes CDR1 LNHDA and CDR2 SQIVND (reference sequence). This CDR3 has 15 amino acids. This CDR3 is CASSIQGALAYEQYF. As DNA, the CDR3 is TGTGCCAGTAGTATACAGGGGGCCCTCGCTTACGAGCAGTACTTC.

The genes are TRBV5-1 and TRBJ2-3; 9 bases agree with TRBD2. Trimming at V came to 1 base and at J to 2 bases, leaving 8 bases not matched to a gene. Germline V lookup: CDR1 SGHRS, CDR2 YFSETQ. This CDR3 has 17 residues. The CDR3 loop reads CASSLSGTSPTTDTQYF. The CDR3 DNA sequence: TGCGCCAGCAGCTTGTCGGGGACTAGCCCTACCACAGATACGCAGTATTTT.

The rearrangement links TRBV7-2 to TRBJ2-5; D gene uncertain. Trimming left V 6 bases short and J 2 bases short, with 13 bases between. Germline V CDR1 and CDR2: SGHTA, FQGNSA. This CDR3 has 14 residues. The CDR3 sequence: CASRQRRLQETQYF. The CDR3 bases are TGTGCCAGCAGACAACGACGACTTCAAGAGACCCAGTACTTC.

The chain carries TRBV7-2 and TRBJ1-5; D possibly corresponds to TRBD1 (5 bases). The CDR3 has 14 amino acids. V was shortened by 5 bases and J by 4 bases, with 12 bases between the two germline ends. The V gene's germline CDR1 is SGHTA and CDR2 FQGNSA. Here the CDR3 reads CASSRDPSNQPQHF. In nucleotides, the CDR3 is TGTGCCAGCAGCCGGGACCCCTCTAATCAGCCCCAGCATTTT. Drawing the rest from reference TRBV7-2 and TRBJ1-5, the complete variable domain is GAGVSQSPSNKVTEKGKDVELRCDPISGHTALYWYRQSLGQGLEFLIYFQGNSAPDKSGLPSDRFSAERTGGSVSTLTIQRTQQEDSAVYLCASSRDPSNQPQHFGDGTRLSIL.

In the case of this clone: Other DNA sequences in this specimen translate into the identical CDR3. The chain couples TRBV7-9 to TRBJ2-7; D is perhaps TRBD2 (6 bases). The CDR3 spans 14 residues. Germline assignment: CDR1 SEHNR and CDR2 FQNEAQ (reference sequence). The ends were cut back, 5 bases at V and 2 bases at J, with 13 bases in the middle. Here the CDR3 reads CASSASGGTYEQYF. The CDR3 DNA sequence: TGTGCCAGCAGCGCATCGGGCGGGACCTACGAGCAGTACTTC.

The chain joins TRBV5-6 to TRBJ1-2; D is possibly TRBD1 (5 bases). Germline V gene sequence: CDR1 SGHDT, CDR2 YYEEEE. CDR3 length equals 13 residues. V shed 0 bases and J shed 4 bases, with 7 bases lying between them. The CDR3 loop reads CASSLGQPYGYTF. Written as DNA, the CDR3 is TGTGCCAGCAGCTTGGGACAGCCCTATGGCTACACCTTC.

This sequence joins TRBV11-2 and TRBJ1-2; a possible D gene is TRBD1 (5 bases). The CDR3 contains 13 residues. V gave up 5 bases and J gave up 2 bases, with 9 bases separating them. CDR1 and CDR2 from the germline V gene are SGHAT and FQNNGV. The CDR3 nucleotides are TGTGCCAGCAGCGTAGGGGCGAACTATGGCTACACCTTC. This encodes CASSVGANYGYTF. Variable domain in full (rest from reference TRBV11-2 and TRBJ1-2): EAGVAQSPRYKIIEKRQSVAFWCNPISGHATLYWYQQILGQGPKLLIQFQNNGVVDDSQLPKDRFSAERLKGVDSTLKIQPAKLEDSAVYLCASSVGANYGYTFGSGTRLTVV.

The chain has TRBV7-8 and TRBJ1-3, with unresolved D. Deletions cut 0 bases from V and 3 bases from J, with 12 bases between. This CDR3 is built from 16 residues. CDR1 and CDR2 from the germline V gene are SGHVS and FQNEAQ. DNA for the CDR3: TGTGCCAGCAGCTTAGCGCCCCTACCGGATGGAAACACCATATATTTT. This translates into CASSLAPLPDGNTIYF.